The TCR beta chain under discussion was sequenced for a study of blood T cell repertoires in COVID-19 (dated by TCRdb to 2020 to 2021). Context from the whole study: Samples covering the acute and convalescent phases of COVID-19 were provided by collaborators in the United States, Italy and Spain. Subjects who had been exposed to COVID-19, were actively infected with it, or had recovered from it provided the deeply sampled blood TCRbeta repertoires that made up the dataset. The repertoires were released in a freely available public database intended as a resource for research on the immune response to SARS-CoV-2. The samples were drawn from two sources: the first 160 participants of the ongoing ImmuneRACE study, and over 1,000 subjects contributed by 6 global collaborators. Where available, HLA class I and class II types were obtained from metadata supplied by the sample provider rather than from assay-based typing. The material from the prospective study consisted of cDNA or gDNA derived from T cells, B-cell-depleted T cells, or PBMCs. Sample metadata almost always included a de-identified subject ID, COVID-19 status, age in years and sex. What the work shows at the level of the full study, not this receptor alone: How much clinical and demographic metadata was included differed by source and by participant, and the metadata was provided uncurated.

The germline V gene (reference sequence) gives CDR1 as MNHEY and CDR2 as SMNVEV. A distance of 10 bases separates the germline ends of V and J, which lose 4 bases and 3 bases respectively. Measured from the cysteine to the phenylalanine, the CDR3 is 13 residues long. Just CDR3 DNA is preserved here, 39 bases in frame from base 1. TCRbeta CDR3 regions were amplified from genomic DNA using the immunoSEQ Assay, a bias-controlled multiplex PCR. In the source study's methods: The number of nucleated cells in each sample was estimated by amplification of reference gene primers within the assay. To quantify the absolute abundance of each unique TCRbeta CDR3 rearrangement, sequence reads were collapsed and filtered. For each sample, productive Simpson clonality was calculated as the square root of Simpson's diversity index over productive rearrangements. Entries here come from immuneACCESS through TCRdb and include only in-frame sequences with V and J called. Some clones fail to appear in such tables; in the studies checked, an unresolved V gene covers under half of the shortfall, and the cause of the remainder is unknown. V and J calls and clone size are copied from that table; D and trimming were computed from the DNA. The sample table records 310,000 or so clones; around 88% of these occur just once. The ten largest clones capture roughly 2.1% of the sample.

This clone was detected only a few times. This receptor's antigen is unknown. Nothing much larger sits one base from this clone, and base qualities are not available. Samples from volunteer blood donors who had recovered from COVID-19 were contributed by a second Seattle source. Each collaborating institution followed its own protocols to collect whole blood in K2EDTA tubes. For TCRbeta analysis, collaborator samples were shipped as frozen whole blood, as isolated PBMCs, or as DNA extracted from either sample type. Sequenced material: peripheral blood. The rearrangement joined TRBV27 to TRBJ2-7; the D gene is possibly TRBD2, with 6 bases matching. The origin of this receptor is a woman aged 25 to 39 who had recovered from COVID-19. The DNA sequence is given as TGTGCCAGCAGTTCGGGGGATAACTACGAGCAGTACTTC. Translated, it reads CASSSGDNYEQYF.